What follows are 25 T cell receptor beta chains derived from one specimen sequenced in a study of Ad26.COV2.S vaccination and SARS-CoV-2 variants. The treatment here: 15 to 20 received Ad26.COV2.S at low or high dose, single or two shots; roughly five received placebo; per-sample allocation not given. Following the first vaccine or placebo injection, samples were taken on day 63. Profiling relied on immunoSEQ multiplex PCR, and the TCRdb table lists in-frame clones only, not all of them. In the table there are around 370,000 clones, roughly 85% of which are singletons. The sequencing used peripheral blood, collected in a trial of Ad26.COV2.S vaccine versus placebo. The receptors were sampled from a person between 18 and 59 years old who received the Ad26.COV2.S COVID-19 vaccine or a placebo.

The J gene is TRBJ2-7, the V gene TRBV28; 8 bases fit TRBD1. CDR1 MDHEN and CDR2 SYDVKM come from the germline V gene. The J segment lost 0 bases and the V segment lost 2 bases, leaving 9 bases of the junction unmatched. CDR3 length equals 17 residues. The CDR3 DNA sequence: TGTGCCAGCAGTTTACCCGCGCCTACAGGGGGCTCCTACGAGCAGTACTTC. Amino acids: CASSLPAPTGGSYEQYF. Full variable domain (missing parts from reference TRBV28 and TRBJ2-7): DVKVTQSSRYLVKRTGEKVFLECVQDMDHENMFWYRQDPGLGLRLIYFSYDVKMKEKGDIPEGYSVSREKKERFSLILESASTNQTSMYLCASSLPAPTGGSYEQYFGPGTRLTVT.

The V and J genes are TRBV3-1 (or the pseudogene TRBV3-2) and TRBJ2-7, with a weak D call TRBD2 (5 bases). The CDR3 is made up of 13 amino acids. V lost 4 bases and J 9 bases, leaving 16 bases between the germline ends. CDR1 is LGHDT, CDR2 YNNKEL, per germline (reference sequence). CDR3 coding DNA: TGTGCCAGCAGCCTGGACCGGCGGGCGGTGCAGTACTTC. Translating it yields CASSLDRRAVQYF.

This clone is labeled as medium-sized (0.01 to 0.1%). The chain links TRBV6-4 to TRBJ1-5; D uncertain. This CDR3 has 13 amino acids. Deletions cut 6 bases from V and 3 bases from J, with 9 bases between. The germline V gene has CDR1 MRHNA and CDR2 SNTAGT. CDR3 region: CASSAQANQPQHF. DNA for the CDR3: TGTGCCAGCAGCGCCCAGGCCAATCAGCCCCAGCATTTT.

The V and J genes are TRBV3-1 (or the pseudogene TRBV3-2) and TRBJ2-7; D perhaps matches TRBD2 (6 bases). This CDR3 spans 15 amino acids. The V gene lost 1 base and the J gene lost 0 bases, with 10 bases spanning the gap. Per the germline V gene, CDR1 is LGHDT and CDR2 is YNNKEL (reference sequence). CDR3 region: CASSQAGGNSYEQYF. The CDR3 DNA reads as TGTGCCAGCAGCCAAGCTGGAGGGAACTCCTACGAGCAGTACTTC.

This chain connects TRBV30 to TRBJ2-1; 10 nucleotides align to TRBD2. The CDR3 sequence is 16 residues long. J lost 8 bases, V lost 0 bases, and 10 bases had no gene match. Germline V gene data show CDR1 as GTSNPN and CDR2 as SVGIG (reference sequence). The CDR3 coding sequence is TGTGCCTGGAGTGTTGGCATAGCGGGAGGTTTGGATGAGCAGTTCTTC. Its protein is CAWSVGIAGGLDEQFF.

CDR3 coding DNA: TGTGCCAGCAGTTACGACCAGGGGGCCTCCTACGAGCAGTACTTC. Amino acid sequence: CASSYDQGASYEQYF. J is TRBJ2-7 and V is TRBV6-2 or TRBV6-3, with 8 bases identical to TRBD1. V dropped 2 bases and J dropped 0; count of bases not matched to a gene: 3. Germline CDR1 reads MNHEY; CDR2 reads SVGEGT. The CDR3 has 15 amino acids.

The sample holds one count of this clone. V usage is TRBV7-2 and J usage is TRBJ1-1; D gene uncertain. V gave up 2 bases and J gave up 1 base, with 8 bases separating them. The CDR3 covers 14 residues. Germline V CDR1 and CDR2: SGHTA, FQGNSA. CDR3 sequence reads: CASSLPWKNTEAFF. CDR3 bases: TGTGCCAGCAGCTTACCATGGAAGAACACTGAAGCTTTCTTT.

As to this clone: The sample contains more than one DNA sequence encoding this CDR3. CDR3 in amino acids: CASSLRGLDGYTF. The CDR3 DNA sequence: TGTGCCAGCAGTTTACGGGGATTGGATGGCTACACCTTC. This chain uses TRBV12-3 or TRBV12-4 with TRBJ1-2; D is unresolved. The CDR3 runs 13 residues. With 2 bases removed from V and 6 bases from J, the gap between germline ends came to 10 bases.

This chain links TRBV28 with TRBJ2-7; 10 bases agree with TRBD1. CDR1 and CDR2 (germline): MDHEN, SYDVKM. V gave up 6 bases and J gave up 7 bases; unmatched junction bases: 12. The CDR3 contains 15 residues. CDR3 amino acids: CASSPDGQGVREQYF. Written as DNA, the CDR3 is TGTGCCAGCAGCCCCGACGGACAGGGGGTTCGGGAGCAGTACTTC.

The rearrangement uses TRBV15 and TRBJ1-1; D uncertain. The V end was cut by 3 bases, the J end by 1 base, with 9 bases between. CDR1 is LNHNV and CDR2 is YYDKDF in the germline V gene (reference sequence). The length of the CDR3 is 14 residues. CDR3 nucleotides: TGTGCCACCAGCAGTAGCAAGGGGAACACTGAAGCTTTCTTT. Translating gives CATSSSKGNTEAFF.

The V gene is TRBV6-6, the J gene TRBJ2-7; TRBD1 aligns across 11 bases. The CDR3 length is 14 residues. V gave up 7 bases and J gave up 3 bases; unmatched junction bases: 5. The germline V gene encodes CDR1 MNHNY and CDR2 SVGAGI (reference sequence). The CDR3 region is CASIQDRGLYEQYF. CDR3 coding DNA: TGTGCCAGCATCCAGGACAGGGGGCTCTACGAGCAGTACTTC.

The chain has TRBV3-1 (or the pseudogene TRBV3-2) and TRBJ1-2; D call uncertain. Germline V gene data show CDR1 as LGHDT and CDR2 as YNNKEL (reference sequence). V gave up 8 bases and J gave up 2 bases, with 9 bases separating them. The CDR3 is 12 residues long. The CDR3 is CASAQLNYGYTF. CDR3 sequence (DNA): TGTGCCAGCGCTCAATTGAACTATGGCTACACCTTC.

As DNA, the CDR3 is TGTGCCAGCACCATTAGTACCACAGGGGGGTATGGCTACACCTTC. It specifies CASTISTTGGYGYTF. This chain joins TRBV28 and TRBJ1-2; 8 positions match TRBD1. The germline gives CDR1 MDHEN, CDR2 SYDVKM. The CDR3 spans 15 residues. Trimming cost V 7 bases and J 5 bases; bases outside gene matches: 12.

The chain has TRBV30 and TRBJ1-6; TRBD1 might be the D (6 bases). This CDR3 has 17 amino acids. V was shortened by 3 bases and J by 0 bases, with 15 bases between the two germline ends. The germline CDR1 and CDR2 sequences are GTSNPN and SVGIG (reference sequence). CDR3 region: CAWRVWGGSSYNSPLHF. The DNA of the CDR3 is TGTGCCTGGAGAGTTTGGGGGGGCAGCTCCTATAATTCACCCCTCCACTTT.

This clone appeared a few times. The chain is built from TRBV11-3 and TRBJ2-3, with TRBD1 as a possible D gene (5 bases). This CDR3 has 14 amino acids. V gave up 1 base and J gave up 2 bases, with 7 bases separating them. Germline V gives CDR1 SGHNT, CDR2 YENEEA. In nucleotides, the CDR3 is TGTGCCAGCAGCTTAGGACAGCCCACAGATACGCAGTATTTT. This sequence encodes CASSLGQPTDTQYF.

The V and J genes are TRBV7-9 and TRBJ1-5, with no clear D. The germline V gene encodes CDR1 SEHNR and CDR2 FQNEAQ (reference sequence). This CDR3 has 15 amino acids. Trimming cost V 1 base and J 2 bases, with 9 bases left between them. For the CDR3, the DNA is TGTGCCAGCAGCTTAGATGGCCAGGGCAATCAGCCCCAGCATTTT. Its translation is CASSLDGQGNQPQHF.

On this clone: Other DNA sequences within the sample encode an identical CDR3. This chain joins TRBV7-9 and TRBJ2-7; D uncertain. CDR1 SEHNR and CDR2 FQNEAQ come from the germline V gene (reference sequence). The V end lost 1 base, the J end lost 2 bases, and 3 bases lay between the germline ends. This CDR3 comprises 12 residues. The CDR3 DNA reads as TGTGCCAGCAGCTTAGGAGCCTACGAGCAGTACTTC. Translating it yields CASSLGAYEQYF. The whole variable domain, remainder taken from reference TRBV7-9 and TRBJ2-7, is DTGVSQNPRHKITKRGQNVTFRCDPISEHNRLYWYRQTLGQGPEFLTYFQNEAQLEKSRLLSDRFSAERPKGSFSTLEIQRTEQGDSAMYLCASSLGAYEQYFGPGTRLTVT.

J is TRBJ2-5 and V is TRBV2; no clear D. CDR1 SNHLY and CDR2 FYNNEI come from the germline V gene. The CDR3 totals 14 residues. With 1 base removed from V and 5 bases from J, the gap between germline ends came to 11 bases. The CDR3 coding sequence is TGTGCCAGCAGTGAAGAGGCGTTTAGGGAGACCCAGTACTTC. Amino acids: CASSEEAFRETQYF.

The chain carries TRBV7-2 and TRBJ2-1; D is undetermined. Trimming left V 7 bases short and J 3 bases short, with 10 bases between. Germline V gene sequence: CDR1 SGHTA, CDR2 FQGNSA. The CDR3 has 13 amino acids. In nucleotides, the CDR3 is TGTGCCAGCATCTACATGGGCTACAATGAGCAGTTCTTC. Amino acids: CASIYMGYNEQFF.

The V and J genes are TRBV10-3 and TRBJ1-1, with TRBD1 matching over 7 bases. Germline loops: CDR1 ENHRY, CDR2 SYGVKD. The V and J ends lost 11 bases and 3 bases, in that order; junction bases with no gene match: 12. This CDR3 comprises 14 residues. Here the CDR3 reads CAVTGQLGDTEAFF. Written as DNA, the CDR3 is TGTGCCGTCACGGGACAGCTGGGGGACACTGAAGCTTTCTTT.

The table lists this clone with a few counts. The chain couples TRBV29-1 to TRBJ2-2; D is unresolved. The V gene's germline CDR1 is SQVTM and CDR2 ANQGSEA. V was trimmed by 2 bases and J by 7 bases, leaving 14 bases between them. The CDR3 contains 14 residues. CDR3 nucleotides: TGCAGCGTTGAAAAGGCCCAGTCCGGCGGGGAGCTGTTTTTT. Residues: CSVEKAQSGGELFF.

This clone has just a few counts. DNA for the CDR3: TGTGCCATCAGTCCCACAGGGAGCAATCAGCCCCAGCATTTT. This sequence encodes CAISPTGSNQPQHF. The chain has TRBV10-3 and TRBJ1-5; maybe TRBD1 (6 bases). The CDR3 totals 14 residues. Germline V gene sequence: CDR1 ENHRY, CDR2 SYGVKD. With 5 bases removed from V and 1 base from J, the gap between germline ends came to 9 bases.

V is TRBV18 and J is TRBJ2-7, with D uncertain. Trimming cost V 3 bases and J 5 bases, with 11 bases left between them. The CDR3 is 13 residues long. Germline CDR1 KGHSH, CDR2 LQKENI. The CDR3 nucleotides are TGTGCCAGCTCACCTCCCGGGTACCACGAGCAGTACTTC. It specifies CASSPPGYHEQYF.

This chain uses TRBV6-2 or TRBV6-3 with TRBJ2-5; 8 bases fit TRBD2. Germline-derived CDR1 and CDR2 are MNHEY and SVGEGT. Losses at the gene ends were 2 bases for V and 5 bases for J; bases not matched to a gene: 13. The CDR3 runs to 17 residues. CDR3 nucleotide sequence: TGTGCCAGCAGTTACCCCCCCGGGGGGGGGCCGAAGGAGACCCAGTACTTC. Amino acids: CASSYPPGGGPKETQYF.

The gene calls are TRBV18 and TRBJ1-6; 8 positions match TRBD1. The CDR3 sequence is 16 residues long. V gave up 5 bases and J gave up 5 bases; unmatched junction bases: 8. The germline V gene has CDR1 KGHSH and CDR2 LQKENI. CDR3 in amino acids: CASSTAQGANNSPLHF. CDR3 DNA: TGTGCCAGCTCAACAGCCCAGGGGGCGAATAATTCACCCCTCCACTTT.